The 19 T cell receptor beta chains reported below all come from one sample, sequenced in a study of cytomegalovirus exposure and HLA in healthy donors. PCR involved 60 Vbeta and 13 Jbeta primers. Sequencing was performed with immunoSEQ multiplex PCR; in TCRdb, only in-frame clones are kept and a portion is missing. The sample yields about 130,000 clones, about 82% seen once. Sequencing was performed on PBMCs. These receptors came from a man aged 25 to 40 in good health and CMV-seronegative.

This clone came up once. The chain uses TRBV6-7 and TRBJ1-6; TRBD1 aligns across 7 bases. TRBV6-7 is known as an ORF, though its function is uncertain. CDR3 length: 15 amino acids. V shed 5 bases, J shed 10 bases, and the junction held 11 bases outside the gene matches. This CDR3 is CASSTNRGRRSPLHF. The CDR3 DNA sequence: TGTGCCAGCAGTACCAACAGGGGACGACGCTCACCCCTCCACTTT.

The V and J genes are TRBV14 and TRBJ2-1; 8 nucleotides agree with TRBD2. The V gene end was trimmed by 1 base and the J gene end by 6 bases; junction bases not matched to a gene: 8. The V gene's germline CDR1 is SGHDN and CDR2 FVKESK. The CDR3 runs to 16 residues. DNA for the CDR3: TGTGCCAGCAGCCAAGTTCGGGAGGGCCACCCCAATGAGCAGTTCTTC. Protein: CASSQVREGHPNEQFF.

The V call is TRBV27, the J call TRBJ1-2; D is uncertain. Germline V gives CDR1 MNHEY, CDR2 SMNVEV (reference sequence). This CDR3 is 14 amino acids long. The ends were cut back, 0 bases at V and 2 bases at J, with 7 bases in the middle. CDR3 DNA: TGTGCCAGCAGTTTATCCTCACGGAACTATGGCTACACCTTC. This sequence encodes CASSLSSRNYGYTF.

V and J are TRBV28 and TRBJ2-1; 7 nucleotides agree with TRBD2. Germline V lookup: CDR1 MDHEN, CDR2 SYDVKM. This CDR3 spans 19 amino acids. The J segment lost 0 bases and the V segment lost 3 bases, leaving 14 bases of the junction unmatched. CDR3 DNA: TGTGCCAGCAGTTTTCCTGGGCTTCGCGGCGGGAGCTCCTACAATGAGCAGTTCTTC. Translated, it gives CASSFPGLRGGSSYNEQFF.

This sequence joins TRBV2 and TRBJ2-1; TRBD1 aligns across 12 bases. V lost 4 bases and J lost 5; bases outside the gene matches: 3. This CDR3 spans 15 amino acids. Germline assignment: CDR1 SNHLY and CDR2 FYNNEI. CDR3 coding DNA: TGTGCCAGCAGTGGGGGACAGGGGGCAGACAATGAGCAGTTCTTC. This sequence encodes CASSGGQGADNEQFF.

V usage is TRBV6-5 and J usage is TRBJ2-7, with 7 bases identical to TRBD2. CDR3 length: 14 amino acids. From germline, CDR1 is MNHEY and CDR2 SVGAGI. Trimming cost V 2 bases and J 2 bases; bases outside gene matches: 3. The CDR3 DNA reads as TGTGCCAGCAGTTACGGAGCGGGGCCCTACGAGCAGTACTTC. Encoded protein: CASSYGAGPYEQYF.

DNA for the CDR3: TGCGCCAGCAGCTCGGGTCCAAACTACGAGCAGTACTTC. As protein: CASSSGPNYEQYF. The chain employs TRBV5-1 and TRBJ2-7; D unclear. CDR1 SGHRS and CDR2 YFSETQ come from the germline V gene. With 3 bases removed from V and 3 bases from J, the gap between germline ends came to 10 bases. The CDR3 runs 13 residues.

V and J are TRBV28 and TRBJ2-7; tentatively, D is TRBD1 (5 bases). V was cut by 5 bases and J by 3 bases, with 14 bases left in between. Germline values: CDR1 MDHEN, CDR2 SYDVKM. The CDR3 is made up of 14 amino acids. The CDR3 sequence is CASSGASLLYEQYF. DNA for the CDR3: TGTGCCAGCAGTGGGGCCTCCCTACTCTACGAGCAGTACTTC. Filled out from reference TRBV28 and TRBJ2-7, the complete variable domain reads DVKVTQSSRYLVKRTGEKVFLECVQDMDHENMFWYRQDPGLGLRLIYFSYDVKMKEKGDIPEGYSVSREKKERFSLILESASTNQTSMYLCASSGASLLYEQYFGPGTRLTVT.

The CDR3 coding sequence is TGTGCCAGCAGTTTTACGGAGGGCTACGAGCAGTACTTC. Its protein is CASSFTEGYEQYF. The chain carries TRBV28 and TRBJ2-7; possibly TRBD2 for D (6 bases). Germline V gives CDR1 MDHEN, CDR2 SYDVKM. Between the trimmed V and J ends, which lost 3 bases and 3 bases, there was a span of 9 bases. The CDR3 extends over 13 amino acids.

This chain uses TRBV20-1 with TRBJ2-5; no firm D call. Germline values: CDR1 DFQATT, CDR2 SNEGSKA (reference sequence). The CDR3 sequence is 9 residues long. The V end was cut by 5 bases, the J end by 4 bases, with 2 bases between. The DNA for the CDR3 is TGCAGTGCTCTAGAGACCCAGTACTTC. Residues: CSALETQYF.

J is TRBJ2-1 and V is TRBV27, with 10 nucleotides matching TRBD1. This CDR3 has 15 amino acids. Trimming at V came to 4 bases and at J to 9 bases, leaving 9 bases not matched to a gene. Germline V gene lookup returns CDR1 MNHEY and CDR2 SMNVEV (reference sequence). The CDR3 bases are TGTGCCAGCAGTTATTCAGGACAGGGGGTTAGTGAGCAGTTCTTC. Translating gives CASSYSGQGVSEQFF.

Notes on this clone: This CDR3 is also generated by other DNA sequences in the sample. The rearrangement joins TRBV6-5 to TRBJ2-7; 8 bases map to TRBD1. Germline V gene data show CDR1 as MNHEY and CDR2 as SVGAGI. V was clipped by 6 bases and J by 4 bases; unmatched bases: 2. The CDR3 runs 12 residues. The CDR3 is CASSRTGYEQYF. CDR3 nucleotides: TGTGCCAGCAGCCGGACAGGGTACGAGCAGTACTTC.

V and J are TRBV29-1 and TRBJ1-5; tentatively, D is TRBD1 (5 bases). V was trimmed by 6 bases and J by 4 bases, leaving 13 bases between them. The CDR3 loop spans 13 amino acids. Germline loops: CDR1 SQVTM, CDR2 ANQGSEA. CDR3 sequence reads: CSVSDSRNQPQHF. The CDR3 bases are TGCAGCGTATCAGACAGCCGGAATCAGCCCCAGCATTTT.

The CDR3 protein is CASSPTGMGLTDTQYF. The CDR3 nucleotides are TGTGCCAGCAGCCCGACAGGGATGGGTCTCACAGATACGCAGTATTTT. The rearrangement joins TRBV27 to TRBJ2-3; 7 positions match TRBD1. This CDR3 has 16 amino acids. V lost 6 bases, J lost 2 bases, and 11 bases stayed unmatched. Germline loops: CDR1 MNHEY, CDR2 SMNVEV (reference sequence).

The chain is built from TRBV6-5 and TRBJ2-5; D remains ambiguous. The CDR3 covers 13 residues. The germline V gene encodes CDR1 MNHEY and CDR2 SVGAGI. The V end was cut by 6 bases, the J end by 2 bases, with 10 bases between. The CDR3 region is CASRSTVQETQYF. The CDR3 nucleotides read TGTGCCAGCAGGTCTACGGTGCAAGAGACCCAGTACTTC.

V gene TRBV6-6 combines with J gene TRBJ2-7; D gene uncertain. The V end was cut by 1 base, the J end by 4 bases, with 8 bases between. Germline assignment: CDR1 MNHNY and CDR2 SVGAGI (reference sequence). This CDR3 contains 13 residues. This chain's CDR3 is CASSYLETYEQYF. In nucleotides, the CDR3 is TGTGCCAGCAGTTACTTAGAAACTTACGAGCAGTACTTC.

Comment on this clone: One end of the junction does not line up with germline, which may come from a read error. The rearrangement links TRBV15 to TRBJ1-5; D ambiguous. The CDR3 spans 17 residues. In germline, CDR1 is LNHNV, CDR2 YYDKDF (reference sequence). In DNA form, the CDR3 reads TGTGCCAGCAGCAGAGATTTCCTACTGACAAGCAATCAGCCACAGCATTTT. It is translated as CASSRDFLLTSNQPQHF.

The rearrangement uses TRBV10-3 and TRBJ2-7; tentatively, D is TRBD1 (5 bases). This CDR3 is 15 amino acids long. The V gene lost 2 bases and the J gene lost 0 bases, with 11 bases spanning the gap. Germline-derived CDR1 and CDR2 are ENHRY and SYGVKD. CDR3 sequence reads: CAISEPMTDSYEQYF. Written as DNA, the CDR3 is TGTGCCATCAGTGAGCCTATGACAGACTCCTACGAGCAGTACTTC.

The chain combines TRBV15 with TRBJ2-3, with D possibly being TRBD2 (5 bases). Germline CDR1 and CDR2: LNHNV and YYDKDF (reference sequence). The CDR3 consists of 14 residues. V lost 3 bases and J lost 2, with 9 bases in between. CDR3 loop: CATSRGSPTDTQYF. The CDR3 DNA follows: TGTGCCACCAGCAGGGGGAGCCCCACAGATACGCAGTATTTT.